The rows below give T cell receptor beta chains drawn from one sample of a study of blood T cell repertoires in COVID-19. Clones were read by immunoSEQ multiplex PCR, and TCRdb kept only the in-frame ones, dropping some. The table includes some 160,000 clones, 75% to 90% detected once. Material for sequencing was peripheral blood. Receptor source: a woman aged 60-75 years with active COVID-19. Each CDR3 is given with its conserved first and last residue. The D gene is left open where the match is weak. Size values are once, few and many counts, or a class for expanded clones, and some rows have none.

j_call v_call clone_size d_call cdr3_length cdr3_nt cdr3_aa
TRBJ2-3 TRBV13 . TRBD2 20 TGTGCCAGCAGCGGGAAAAAAGGACTAGCGGGATTGCTGAGGCCAGATACGCAGTATTTT CASSGKKGLAGLLRPDTQYF
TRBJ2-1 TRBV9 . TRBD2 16 TGTGCCAGCAGCGTAGGGACTAGCGGGAGGGTAGATGAGCAGTTCTTC CASSVGTSGRVDEQFF
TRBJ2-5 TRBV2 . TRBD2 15 TGTGCCAGCCTCCCACCCGGGAGGGCCGGGGAGACCCAGTACTTC CASLPPGRAGETQYF
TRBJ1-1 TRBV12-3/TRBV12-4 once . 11 TGTGCCAGCAGTCCTCAGGGGGAAGCTTTCTTT CASSPQGEAFF
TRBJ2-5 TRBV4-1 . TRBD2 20 TGCGCCAGCAGCTTTTTAACGGCGGGGGGGACTAGCGGGTACAAGGAGACCCAGTACTTC CASSFLTAGGTSGYKETQYF
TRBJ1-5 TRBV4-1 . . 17 TGCGCCAGCAGCCAAGTGGGGGGGATGGGGGTCAATCAGCCCCAGCATTTT CASSQVGGMGVNQPQHF
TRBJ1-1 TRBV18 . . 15 TGTGCCAGCCATCAACGGTCAGGGGTGAACACTGAAGCTTTCTTT CASHQRSGVNTEAFF
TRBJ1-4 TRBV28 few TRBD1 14 TGTGCCAGCAGTCCTGCGGGACAGAATGAAAAACTGTTTTTT CASSPAGQNEKLFF
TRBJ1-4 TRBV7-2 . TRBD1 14 TGTGCCAGCAGCCCCTCGACAGGGGATGAAAAACTGTTTTTT CASSPSTGDEKLFF
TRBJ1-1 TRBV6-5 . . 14 TGTGCCAGCAGTTATGTCAGGGGGAACACTGAAGCTTTCTTT CASSYVRGNTEAFF
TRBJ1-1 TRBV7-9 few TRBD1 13 TGTGCCAGCAGCTTAAGGACAGGGCGACTGGCTTTCTTT CASSLRTGRLAFF
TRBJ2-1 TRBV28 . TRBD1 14 TGTGCCAGCAGTTTTGACAGGGGGCAGAATGAGCAGTTCTTC CASSFDRGQNEQFF
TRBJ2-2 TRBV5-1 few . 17 TGCGCCAGCAGCTCCCTCGCCACCCGCGCGAACACCGGGGAGCTGTTTTTT CASSSLATRANTGELFF
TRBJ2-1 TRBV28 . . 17 TGTGCCAGCAGTTTAAGGCCGGGGAAGCGAAACTACAATGAGCAGTTCTTC CASSLRPGKRNYNEQFF
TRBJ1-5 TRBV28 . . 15 TGTGCCAGCAGTTTACACGTCTCAAAGGCGGGGCCCCAGCATTTT CASSLHVSKAGPQHF
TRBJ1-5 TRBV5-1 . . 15 TGCGCCAGCAGCTTGGATTCCCCCGGTAGTCAGCCCCAGCATTTT CASSLDSPGSQPQHF
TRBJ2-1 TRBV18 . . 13 TGTGCCAGCTCACCACAGGTACAGGGTGAGCAGTTCTTC CASSPQVQGEQFF
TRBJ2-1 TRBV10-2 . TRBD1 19 TGCGCCAGCAGTGAAGGGACAGGGTGGTTCTCCCCTTCCTACAATGAGCAGTTCTTC CASSEGTGWFSPSYNEQFF
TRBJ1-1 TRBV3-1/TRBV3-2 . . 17 TGTGCCAGCAGCCAAGGGCTCAGGCTCACCTTGAACACTGAAGCTTTCTTT CASSQGLRLTLNTEAFF
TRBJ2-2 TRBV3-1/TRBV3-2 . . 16 TGTGCCAGCAGCTTTACACGGCTAGTAGTCACCGGGGAGCTGTTTTTT CASSFTRLVVTGELFF
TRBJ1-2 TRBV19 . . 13 TGTGCCAGTAGTATAGCAGGGGACTATGGCTACACCTTC CASSIAGDYGYTF
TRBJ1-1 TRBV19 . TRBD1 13 TGTGCCAGTACAGGGGGGCGTCGGACTGAAGCTTTCTTT CASTGGRRTEAFF
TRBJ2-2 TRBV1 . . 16 TGCACCAGCAGCCAGGCGAGCGGGAGTTTAACCGGGGAGCTGTTTTTT CTSSQASGSLTGELFF
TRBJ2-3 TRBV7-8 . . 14 TGTGCCAGCAGCCCCCGTCTGCGGGACGATACGCAGTATTTT CASSPRLRDDTQYF
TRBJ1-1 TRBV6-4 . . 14 TGTGCCAGCAGTGACTCGGCTTGGAACACTGAAGCTTTCTTT CASSDSAWNTEAFF
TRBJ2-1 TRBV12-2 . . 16 TGTGCAAGTCGCTTAACGGGACTTAGCTCCTACAATGAGCAGTTCTTC CASRLTGLSSYNEQFF
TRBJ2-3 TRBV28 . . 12 TGTGCCAGCAGTAATACTGCAGATACGCAGTATTTT CASSNTADTQYF
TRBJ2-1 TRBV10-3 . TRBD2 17 TGTGCCATCAGTGAGCCGACGGGACTAGCGGGAGGGAATGAGCAGTTCTTC CAISEPTGLAGGNEQFF
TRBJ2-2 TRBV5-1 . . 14 TGCGCCAGCAGCTTGGCCGGGGGCACCGGGGAGCTGTTTTTT CASSLAGGTGELFF
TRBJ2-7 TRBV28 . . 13 TGTGCCAGCAGTTTAAGTCAGACCTACGAGCAGTACTTC CASSLSQTYEQYF
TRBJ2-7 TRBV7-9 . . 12 TGTGCCAGCAGCTTACAAACCTACGAGCAGTACTTC CASSLQTYEQYF
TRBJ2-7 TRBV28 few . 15 TGTGCCAGCAGTTTATCCCCGGCAGGGTTCTACGAGCAGTACTTC CASSLSPAGFYEQYF
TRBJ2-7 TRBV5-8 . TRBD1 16 TGTGCCAGCAGCTTGCTCTCCGGGACAGGGACCTACGAGCAGTACTTC CASSLLSGTGTYEQYF